These 5 T cell receptor beta chains came from one sample sequenced in a study of T cells in Graves' hyperthyroidism and ophthalmopathy. TCR beta CDR3 regions were amplified from RNA. A set of HTBI primers served as the primers for a first-round RT-PCR of the TCR CDR3. TCRdb re-derived calls from the multiplex PCR reads in MiXCR, one entry per CDR3 protein. The sample holds fewer than 900,000 distinct CDR3 sequences, roughly 15% seen once. Material: blood. The origin of the receptors is a man aged 18 to 30 with Graves' hyperthyroidism.

The gene calls are TRBV9 and TRBJ1-4, with D unresolved. The CDR3 contains 14 residues. Trimming cost V 0 bases and J 5 bases, with 8 bases left between them. From germline, CDR1 is SGDLS and CDR2 YYNGEE. DNA of the CDR3: TGTGCCAGCAGCGTAGAGGTCACAAATGAAAAACTGTTTTTT. It specifies CASSVEVTNEKLFF.

Many counts were recorded for this clonotype. The CDR3 is CASSSRTSGTSNEQFF. Written as DNA, the CDR3 is TGTGCCAGCAGCTCTAGGACTAGCGGGACCTCCAATGAGCAGTTCTTC. The gene calls are TRBV11-1 and TRBJ2-1; TRBD2 aligns across 12 bases. Germline V gene data show CDR1 as SGHAT and CDR2 as FQDESV (reference sequence). Unmatched junction bases numbered 7, after V lost 4 bases and J lost 6 bases. The CDR3 is made up of 16 amino acids.

This chain links TRBV9 with TRBJ2-1, with D perhaps matching TRBD1 (6 bases). V was pared by 4 bases and J by 8 bases, with 19 bases between. The CDR3 length is 15 residues. CDR1 and CDR2 (germline): SGDLS, YYNGEE. In DNA, the CDR3 is TGTGCCAGCAGCCCAGGACAGTTCCGATGGGATGAGCAGTTCTTC. Translation gives CASSPGQFRWDEQFF. Full variable domain (remainder filled in from reference TRBV9 and TRBJ2-1): DSGVTQTPKHLITATGQRVTLRCSPRSGDLSVYWYQQSLDQGLQFLIQYYNGEERAKGNILERFSAQQFPDLHSELNLSSLELGDSALYFCASSPGQFRWDEQFFGPGTRLTVL.

This clonotype was detected only a few times. CDR3 coding DNA: TGCAGTGCTAGAGAGCCGGGAGCCGCAGATACGCAGTATTTT. Amino acid sequence: CSAREPGAADTQYF. The gene calls are TRBV20-1 and TRBJ2-3; maybe TRBD2 (6 bases). The CDR3 runs 14 residues. The V gene lost 0 bases and the J gene lost 4 bases, with 11 bases spanning the gap. CDR1 is DFQATT and CDR2 is SNEGSKA in the germline V gene (reference sequence).

This sequence joins TRBV20-1 and TRBJ1-5; TRBD1 matches 9 bases. The trim removed 3 bases at V and 6 bases at J, leaving 6 bases unmatched. The length of the CDR3 is 14 residues. CDR1 is DFQATT, CDR2 SNEGSKA, per germline (reference sequence). The CDR3 region is CSARAGQGRQPQHF. CDR3 sequence (DNA): TGCAGTGCTAGGGCAGGACAGGGGCGTCAGCCCCAGCATTTT.